One sample yielded the 8 T cell receptor beta chains listed below, sequenced in a study of blood T cell repertoires in COVID-19. Generated by immunoSEQ multiplex PCR, the TCRdb table keeps only in-frame clones and is missing some. This sample has more than 200,000 clones, with 75% to 85% found just once. Sequenced: PBMCs or T cells enriched from blood (not recorded which). The receptor set was obtained from a middle-aged woman with acute COVID-19.

The chain couples TRBV2 to TRBJ1-5; 10 bases fit TRBD1. Germline CDR1 SNHLY, CDR2 FYNNEI. The CDR3 consists of 15 residues. V was clipped by 3 bases and J by 7 bases; unmatched bases: 6. DNA for the CDR3: TGTGCCAGCAGTGATAGGGACAGGGGAAGGCAGCCCCAGCATTTT. As protein: CASSDRDRGRQPQHF.

V gene TRBV9 combines with J gene TRBJ2-1, with TRBD1 matching over 8 bases. Germline CDR1 and CDR2: SGDLS and YYNGEE. The CDR3 contains 12 residues. After removal of 4 bases from V and 10 bases from J, the junction contained 4 bases not matched to a gene. The DNA for the CDR3 is TGTGCCAGCAGCCAAACAGGGGGGGAGCAGTTCTTC. Translating it yields CASSQTGGEQFF.

CDR3 amino acids: CASSLGGLAFDEQFF. In DNA, the CDR3 is TGTGCCAGCAGCTTGGGTGGTCTAGCCTTCGATGAGCAGTTCTTC. The chain recombines TRBV5-4 with TRBJ2-1, with D possibly matching TRBD2 (5 bases). This CDR3 has 15 residues. Germline CDR1 SGHNT, CDR2 YYREEE (reference sequence). V lost 0 bases, J lost 8 bases, and 15 bases lay in between.

This chain links TRBV28 with TRBJ1-2; D remains ambiguous. The germline V gene has CDR1 MDHEN and CDR2 SYDVKM. The CDR3 is made up of 13 amino acids. Between the trimmed V and J ends, which lost 3 bases and 6 bases, there was a span of 11 bases. CDR3 region: CASSFPTRNGYTF. The CDR3 nucleotides are TGTGCCAGCAGTTTCCCGACTCGGAATGGCTACACCTTC.

A single count supports this clone. The CDR3 nucleotides read TGTGCCAGCAGCCCGGACAGGGGATTCCCTATGAACACTGAAGCTTTCTTT. This codes for CASSPDRGFPMNTEAFF. V usage is TRBV14 and J usage is TRBJ1-1; 9 positions match TRBD1. This CDR3 comprises 17 residues. With V trimmed by 4 bases and J by 0 bases, 9 bases remained unmatched. From germline, CDR1 is SGHDN and CDR2 FVKESK. The full variable domain, in which reference TRBV14 and TRBJ1-1 provide the parts outside the CDR3, is EAGVTQFPSHSVIEKGQTVTLRCDPISGHDNLYWYRRVMGKEIKFLLHFVKESKQDESGMPNNRFLAERTGGTYSTLKVQPAELEDSGVYFCASSPDRGFPMNTEAFFGQGTRLTVV.

V gene TRBV28 combines with J gene TRBJ1-1; possible D gene TRBD1, 5 bases. This CDR3 is built from 15 residues. Germline assignment: CDR1 MDHEN and CDR2 SYDVKM. Trimming pared 5 bases from V and 8 bases from J, leaving 21 bases between. As DNA, the CDR3 is TGTGCCAGCAGTCCCCCTGGAGGGACCGGCGTGGAAGCTTTCTTT. Its protein product is CASSPPGGTGVEAFF.

J is TRBJ2-3 and V is TRBV19, with 7 nucleotides matching TRBD1. The CDR3 length is 15 residues. Germline-derived CDR1 and CDR2 are LNHDA and SQIVND (reference sequence). V lost 6 bases and J lost 0; bases outside the gene matches: 6. CDR3 region: CASRGDSASTDTQYF. CDR3 bases: TGTGCCAGTAGGGGGGACAGTGCTAGCACAGATACGCAGTATTTT.

This chain joins TRBV2 and TRBJ2-5; perhaps TRBD1 as D (6 bases). This CDR3 has 13 amino acids. With 9 bases removed from V and 7 bases from J, the gap between germline ends came to 18 bases. The germline V gene has CDR1 SNHLY and CDR2 FYNNEI. Written as DNA, the CDR3 is TGTGCCAGTTGTCCAGGGGCCGGCGGGACCCAGTACTTC. It specifies CASCPGAGGTQYF.